This T cell receptor beta chain comes out of a study of blood T cell repertoires in COVID-19. Study in general: Acute-phase and convalescent COVID-19 samples originated in the United States, Italy and Spain. PBMCs, B-cell-depleted T cells, or T cells provided the cDNA or gDNA that made up the material.

V was cut by 4 bases and J by 8 bases, with 24 bases left in between. The CDR3 is made up of 18 amino acids. The V gene's germline CDR1 is MNHEY and CDR2 SMNVEV (reference sequence). Per the original data handling: The authors estimated nucleated cell counts from reference gene primer amplification. The table came from immunoSEQ multiplex PCR; TCRdb's copy has only in-frame clones and leaves some out. V and J calls and clone size are as listed in that table; D and trimming were resolved from the DNA. The sample carries roughly 150,000 clones, 84% recorded once. The sequenced sample was peripheral blood. This receptor was taken from a human donor in a cohort sampled during active COVID-19. J is TRBJ1-6 and V is TRBV27; D is perhaps TRBD1 (5 bases). The CDR3 is CASSYFLISQDGYSPLHF. As DNA, the CDR3 is TGTGCCAGCAGTTATTTCTTAATATCACAGGACGGATATTCACCCCTCCACTTT.